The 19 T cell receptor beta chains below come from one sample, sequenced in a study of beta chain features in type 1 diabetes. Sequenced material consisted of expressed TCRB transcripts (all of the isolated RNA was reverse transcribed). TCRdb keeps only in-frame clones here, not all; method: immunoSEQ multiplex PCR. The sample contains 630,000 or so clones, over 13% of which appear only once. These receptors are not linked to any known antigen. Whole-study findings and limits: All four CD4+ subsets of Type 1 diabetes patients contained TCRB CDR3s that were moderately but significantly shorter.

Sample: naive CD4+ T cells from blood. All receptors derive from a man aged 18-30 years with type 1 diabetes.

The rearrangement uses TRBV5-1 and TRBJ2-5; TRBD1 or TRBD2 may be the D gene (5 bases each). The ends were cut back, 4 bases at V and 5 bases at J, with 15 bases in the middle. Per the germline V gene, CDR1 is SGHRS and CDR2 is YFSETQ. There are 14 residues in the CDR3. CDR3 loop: CASSPSRGGETQYF. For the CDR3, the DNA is TGCGCCAGCAGCCCCAGTAGGGGCGGGGAGACCCAGTACTTC.

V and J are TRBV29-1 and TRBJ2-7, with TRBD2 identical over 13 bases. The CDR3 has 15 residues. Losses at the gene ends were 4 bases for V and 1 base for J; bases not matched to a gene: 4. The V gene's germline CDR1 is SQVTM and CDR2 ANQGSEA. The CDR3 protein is CSVVLAGGSSYEQYF. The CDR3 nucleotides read TGCAGCGTTGTACTAGCGGGAGGGTCGTCCTACGAGCAGTACTTC.

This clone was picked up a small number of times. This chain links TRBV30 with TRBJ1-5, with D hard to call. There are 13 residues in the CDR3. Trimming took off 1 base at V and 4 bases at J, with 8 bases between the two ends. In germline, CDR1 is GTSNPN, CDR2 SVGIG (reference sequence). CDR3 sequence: CAWSDMGNQPQHF. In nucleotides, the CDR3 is TGTGCCTGGAGTGACATGGGGAATCAGCCCCAGCATTTT.

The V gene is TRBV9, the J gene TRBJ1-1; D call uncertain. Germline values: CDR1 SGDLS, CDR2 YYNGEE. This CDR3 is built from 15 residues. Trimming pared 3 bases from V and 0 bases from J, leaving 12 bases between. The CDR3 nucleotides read TGTGCCAGCAGCGGGAGTGGACTCATGAACACTGAAGCTTTCTTT. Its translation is CASSGSGLMNTEAFF.

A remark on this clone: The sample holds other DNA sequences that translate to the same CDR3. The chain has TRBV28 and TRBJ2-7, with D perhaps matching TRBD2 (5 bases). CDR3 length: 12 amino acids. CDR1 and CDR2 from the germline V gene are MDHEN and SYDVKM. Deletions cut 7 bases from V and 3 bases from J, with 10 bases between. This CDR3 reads CASNRGSYEQYF. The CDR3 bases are TGTGCCAGCAATCGAGGGAGCTACGAGCAGTACTTC.

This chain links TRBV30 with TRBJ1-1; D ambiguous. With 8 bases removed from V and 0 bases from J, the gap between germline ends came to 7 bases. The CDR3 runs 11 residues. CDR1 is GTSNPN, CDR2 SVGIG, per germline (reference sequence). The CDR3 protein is CAGNLNTEAFF. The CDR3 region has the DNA TGTGCCGGAAACCTGAACACTGAAGCTTTCTTT.

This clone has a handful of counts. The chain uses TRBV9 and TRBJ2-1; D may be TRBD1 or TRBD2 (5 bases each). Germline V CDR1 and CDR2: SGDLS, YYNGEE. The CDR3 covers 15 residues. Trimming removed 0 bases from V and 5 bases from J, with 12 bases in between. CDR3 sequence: CASSVVGVGDNEQFF. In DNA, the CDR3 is TGTGCCAGCAGCGTAGTAGGAGTGGGGGACAATGAGCAGTTCTTC.

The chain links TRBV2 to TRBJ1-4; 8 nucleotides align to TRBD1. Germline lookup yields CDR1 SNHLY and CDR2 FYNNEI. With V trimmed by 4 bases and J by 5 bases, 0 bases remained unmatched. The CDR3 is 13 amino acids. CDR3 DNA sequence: TGTGCCAGCAGTGGGACAGGGAATGAAAAACTGTTTTTT. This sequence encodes CASSGTGNEKLFF. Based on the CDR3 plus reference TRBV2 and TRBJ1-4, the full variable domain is EPEVTQTPSHQVTQMGQEVILRCVPISNHLYFYWYRQILGQKVEFLVSFYNNEISEKSEIFDDQFSVERPDGSNFTLKIRSTKLEDSAMYFCASSGTGNEKLFFGSGTQLSVL.

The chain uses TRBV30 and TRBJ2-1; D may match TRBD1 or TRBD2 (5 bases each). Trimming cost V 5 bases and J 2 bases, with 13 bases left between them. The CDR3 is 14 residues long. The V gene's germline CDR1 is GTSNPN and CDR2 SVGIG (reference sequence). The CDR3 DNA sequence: TGTGCCTGGTCTTCGGGGCGAACCTACAATGAGCAGTTCTTC. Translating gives CAWSSGRTYNEQFF. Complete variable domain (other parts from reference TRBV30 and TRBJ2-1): SQTIHQWPATLVQPVGSPLSLECTVEGTSNPNLYWYRQAAGRGLQLLFYSVGIGQISSEVPQNLSASRPQDRQFILSSKKLLLSDSGFYLCAWSSGRTYNEQFFGPGTRLTVL.

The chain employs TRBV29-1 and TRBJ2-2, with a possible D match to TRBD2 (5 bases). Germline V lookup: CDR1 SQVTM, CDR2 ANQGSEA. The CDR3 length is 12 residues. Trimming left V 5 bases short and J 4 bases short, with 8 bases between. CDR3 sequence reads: CSVSRGTGELFF. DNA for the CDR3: TGCAGCGTTTCTCGGGGCACCGGGGAGCTGTTTTTT.

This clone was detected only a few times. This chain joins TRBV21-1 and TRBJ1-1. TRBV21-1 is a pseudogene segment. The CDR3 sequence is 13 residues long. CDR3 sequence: CASPGLGNTEAFF. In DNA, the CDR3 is TGTGCCAGCCCGGGCTTGGGTAACACTGAAGCTTTCTTT.

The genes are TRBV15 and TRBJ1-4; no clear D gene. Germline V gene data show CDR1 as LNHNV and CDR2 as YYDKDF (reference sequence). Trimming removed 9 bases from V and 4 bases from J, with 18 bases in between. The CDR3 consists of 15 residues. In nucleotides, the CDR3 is TGTGCCACTACAGACCAGACCGGGGTTAATGAAAAACTGTTTTTT. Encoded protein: CATTDQTGVNEKLFF.

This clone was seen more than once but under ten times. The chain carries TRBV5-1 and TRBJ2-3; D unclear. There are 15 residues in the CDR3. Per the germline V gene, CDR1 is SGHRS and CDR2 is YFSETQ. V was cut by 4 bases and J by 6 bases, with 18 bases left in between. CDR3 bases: TGCGCCAGCAGCCCCTTCCCAGTTCAGGTGGATACGCAGTATTTT. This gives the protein CASSPFPVQVDTQYF.

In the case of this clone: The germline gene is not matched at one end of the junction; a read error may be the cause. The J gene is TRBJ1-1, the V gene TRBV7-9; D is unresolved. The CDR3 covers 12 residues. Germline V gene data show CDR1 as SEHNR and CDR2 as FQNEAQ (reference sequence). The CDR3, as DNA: TGTGCCAGCAGCCGGGAAACCACTGTAGCTTTCTTT. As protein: CASSRETTVAFF.

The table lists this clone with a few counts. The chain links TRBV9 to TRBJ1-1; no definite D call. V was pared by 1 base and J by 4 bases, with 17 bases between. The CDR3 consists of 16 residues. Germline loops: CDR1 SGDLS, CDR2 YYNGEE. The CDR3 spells CASSVWVVQSGTEAFF. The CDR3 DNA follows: TGTGCCAGCAGCGTATGGGTCGTCCAGTCGGGCACTGAAGCTTTCTTT.

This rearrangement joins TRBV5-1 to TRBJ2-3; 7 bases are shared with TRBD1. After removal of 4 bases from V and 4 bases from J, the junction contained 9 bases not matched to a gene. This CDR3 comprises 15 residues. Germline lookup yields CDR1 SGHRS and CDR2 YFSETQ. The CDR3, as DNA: TGCGCCAGCAGCCCACCGAGGACAGGACCAGATACGCAGTATTTT. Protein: CASSPPRTGPDTQYF. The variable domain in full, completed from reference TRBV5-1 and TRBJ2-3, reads KAGVTQTPRYLIKTRGQQVTLSCSPISGHRSVSWYQQTPGQGLQFLFEYFSETQRNKGNFPGRFSGRQFSNSRSEMNVSTLELGDSALYLCASSPPRTGPDTQYFGPGTRLTVL.

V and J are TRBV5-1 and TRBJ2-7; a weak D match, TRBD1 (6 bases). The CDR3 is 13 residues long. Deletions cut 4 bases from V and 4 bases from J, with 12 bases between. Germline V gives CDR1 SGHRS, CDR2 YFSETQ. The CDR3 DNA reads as TGCGCCAGCAGCCTAGACACAGGGTACGAGCAGTACTTC. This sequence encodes CASSLDTGYEQYF.

In nucleotides, the CDR3 is TGTGCCAGTTCTCCTAGGGGCGCTGAGACCCAGTACTTC. It yields the protein CASSPRGAETQYF. The rearrangement links TRBV7-3 to TRBJ2-5; D possibly corresponds to TRBD1 (5 bases). V was cut by 9 bases and J by 5 bases, with 16 bases left in between. The V gene's germline CDR1 is SGHTA and CDR2 FQGTGA. This CDR3 region has 13 residues.

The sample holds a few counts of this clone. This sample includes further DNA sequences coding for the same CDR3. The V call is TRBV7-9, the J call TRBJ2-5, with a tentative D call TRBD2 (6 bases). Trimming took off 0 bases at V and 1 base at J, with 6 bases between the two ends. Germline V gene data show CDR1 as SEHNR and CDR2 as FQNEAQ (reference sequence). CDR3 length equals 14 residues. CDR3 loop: CASSLASGQETQYF. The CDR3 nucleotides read TGTGCCAGCAGCTTAGCTAGCGGCCAAGAGACCCAGTACTTC. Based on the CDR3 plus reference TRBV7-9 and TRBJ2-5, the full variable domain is DTGVSQNPRHKITKRGQNVTFRCDPISEHNRLYWYRQTLGQGPEFLTYFQNEAQLEKSRLLSDRFSAERPKGSFSTLEIQRTEQGDSAMYLCASSLASGQETQYFGPGTRLLVL.